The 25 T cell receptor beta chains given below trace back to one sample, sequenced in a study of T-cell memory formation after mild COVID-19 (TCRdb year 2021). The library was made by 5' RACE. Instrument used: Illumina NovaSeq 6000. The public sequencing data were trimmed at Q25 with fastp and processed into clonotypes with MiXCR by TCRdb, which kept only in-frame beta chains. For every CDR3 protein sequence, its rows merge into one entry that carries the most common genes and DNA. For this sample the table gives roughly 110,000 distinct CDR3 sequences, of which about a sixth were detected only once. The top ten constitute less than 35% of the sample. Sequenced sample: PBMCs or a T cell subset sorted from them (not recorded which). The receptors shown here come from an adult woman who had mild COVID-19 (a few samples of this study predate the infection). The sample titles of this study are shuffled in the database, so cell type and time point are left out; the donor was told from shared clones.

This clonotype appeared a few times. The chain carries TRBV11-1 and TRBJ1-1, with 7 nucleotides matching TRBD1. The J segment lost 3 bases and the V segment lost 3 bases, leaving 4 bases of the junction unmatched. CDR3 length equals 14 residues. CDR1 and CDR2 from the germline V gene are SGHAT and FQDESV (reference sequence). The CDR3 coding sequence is TGTGCCAGCAGCTTGAGCAGGGGGGACACTGAAGCTTTCTTT. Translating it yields CASSLSRGDTEAFF.

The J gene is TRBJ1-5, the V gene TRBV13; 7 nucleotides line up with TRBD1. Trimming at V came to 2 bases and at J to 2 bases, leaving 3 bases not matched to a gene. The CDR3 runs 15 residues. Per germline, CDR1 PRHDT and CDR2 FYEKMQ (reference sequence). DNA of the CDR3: TGTGCCAGCAGCTTAAGGGGGCATGGCAATCAGCCCCAGCATTTT. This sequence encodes CASSLRGHGNQPQHF.

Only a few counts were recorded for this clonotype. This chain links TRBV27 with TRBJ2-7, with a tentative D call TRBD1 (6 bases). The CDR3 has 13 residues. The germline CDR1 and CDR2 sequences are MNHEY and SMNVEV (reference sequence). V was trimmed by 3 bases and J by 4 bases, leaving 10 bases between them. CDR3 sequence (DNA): TGTGCCAGCAGTTTCTCAGGGGATTACGAGCAGTACTTC. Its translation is CASSFSGDYEQYF.

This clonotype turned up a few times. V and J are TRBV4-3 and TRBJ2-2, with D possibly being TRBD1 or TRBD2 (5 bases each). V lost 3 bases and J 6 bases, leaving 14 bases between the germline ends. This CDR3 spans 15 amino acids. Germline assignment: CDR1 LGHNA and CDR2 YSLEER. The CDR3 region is CASSQEEGYPGELFF. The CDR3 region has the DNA TGCGCCAGCAGCCAGGAAGAGGGGTATCCCGGGGAGCTGTTTTTT.

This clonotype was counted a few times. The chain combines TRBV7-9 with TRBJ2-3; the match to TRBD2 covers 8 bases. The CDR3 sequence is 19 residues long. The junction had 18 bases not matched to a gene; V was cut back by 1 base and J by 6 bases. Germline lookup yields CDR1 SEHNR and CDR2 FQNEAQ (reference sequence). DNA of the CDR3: TGTGCCAGCAGCTTAGGCGTAACTAGCGGAGCCTTCTACACGGATACGCAGTATTTT. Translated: CASSLGVTSGAFYTDTQYF.

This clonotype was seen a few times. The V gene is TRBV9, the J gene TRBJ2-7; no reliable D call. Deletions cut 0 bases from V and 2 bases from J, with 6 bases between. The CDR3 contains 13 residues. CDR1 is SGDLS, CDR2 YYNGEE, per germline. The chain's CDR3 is CASSVAETYEQYF. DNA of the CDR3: TGTGCCAGCAGCGTAGCAGAGACCTACGAGCAGTACTTC.

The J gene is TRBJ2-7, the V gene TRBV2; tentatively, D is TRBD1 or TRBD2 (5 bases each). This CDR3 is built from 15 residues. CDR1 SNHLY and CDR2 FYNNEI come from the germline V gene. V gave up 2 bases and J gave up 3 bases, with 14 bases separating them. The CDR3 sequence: CASSERPAGGYEQYF. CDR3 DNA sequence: TGTGCCAGCAGTGAAAGGCCCGCTGGGGGCTACGAGCAGTACTTC.

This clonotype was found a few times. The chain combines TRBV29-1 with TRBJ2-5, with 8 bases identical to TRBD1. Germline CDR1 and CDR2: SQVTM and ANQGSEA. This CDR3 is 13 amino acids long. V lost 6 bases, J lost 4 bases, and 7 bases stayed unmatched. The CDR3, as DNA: TGCAGCGTACCTGGACAGGGCGGAGAGACCCAGTACTTC. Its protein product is CSVPGQGGETQYF.

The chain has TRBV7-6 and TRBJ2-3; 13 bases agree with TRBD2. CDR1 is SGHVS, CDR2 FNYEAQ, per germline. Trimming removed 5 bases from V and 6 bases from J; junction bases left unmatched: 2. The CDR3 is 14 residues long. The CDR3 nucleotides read TGTGCCAGCAGCGGACTAGCGGGAGTTGATACGCAGTATTTT. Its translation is CASSGLAGVDTQYF.

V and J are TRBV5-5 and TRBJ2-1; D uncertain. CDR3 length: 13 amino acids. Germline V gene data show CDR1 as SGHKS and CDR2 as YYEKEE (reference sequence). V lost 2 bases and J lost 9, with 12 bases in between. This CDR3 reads CASSFSLRSEQFF. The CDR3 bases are TGTGCCAGCAGCTTTTCCCTAAGGAGTGAGCAGTTCTTC.

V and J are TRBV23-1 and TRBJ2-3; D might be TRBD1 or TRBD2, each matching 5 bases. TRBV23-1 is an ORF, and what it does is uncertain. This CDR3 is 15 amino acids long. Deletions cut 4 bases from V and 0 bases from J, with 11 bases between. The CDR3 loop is CASSPQGASTDTQYF. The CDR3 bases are TGCGCCAGCAGTCCTCAGGGAGCTAGCACAGATACGCAGTATTTT.

The CDR3 DNA reads TGTGCCACCAGCAGAGCCCGGACCGCTGAAGCTTTCTTT. Translating it yields CATSRARTAEAFF. The chain is built from TRBV15 and TRBJ1-1; D gene unclear. V was shortened by 1 base and J by 6 bases, with 9 bases between the two germline ends. Germline values: CDR1 LNHNV, CDR2 YYDKDF (reference sequence). This CDR3 is 13 amino acids long. Supplemented by reference TRBV15 and TRBJ1-1, the full variable domain reads DAMVIQNPRYQVTQFGKPVTLSCSQTLNHNVMYWYQQKSSQAPKLLFHYYDKDFNNEADTPDNFQSRRPNTSFCFLDIRSPGLGDTAMYLCATSRARTAEAFFGQGTRLTVV.

This chain's CDR3 is CASSSRLAGIQTQYF. The CDR3 bases are TGTGCCAGCAGTTCGAGACTAGCGGGAATCCAGACCCAGTACTTC. The chain employs TRBV28 and TRBJ2-5; TRBD2 aligns across 11 bases. The germline gives CDR1 MDHEN, CDR2 SYDVKM. The V and J ends lost 4 bases and 6 bases, in that order; junction bases with no gene match: 7. The CDR3 contains 15 residues. Variable domain in full (rest from reference TRBV28 and TRBJ2-5): DVKVTQSSRYLVKRTGEKVFLECVQDMDHENMFWYRQDPGLGLRLIYFSYDVKMKEKGDIPEGYSVSREKKERFSLILESASTNQTSMYLCASSSRLAGIQTQYFGPGTRLLVL.

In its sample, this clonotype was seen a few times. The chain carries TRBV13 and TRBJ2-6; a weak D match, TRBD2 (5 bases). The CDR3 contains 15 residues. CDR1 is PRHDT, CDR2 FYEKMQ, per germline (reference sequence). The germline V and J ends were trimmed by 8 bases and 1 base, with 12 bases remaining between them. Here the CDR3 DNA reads TGTGCCAGCGGCGGGCGTTGGTCTGGGGCCAACGTCCTGACTTTC. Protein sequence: CASGGRWSGANVLTF.

The CDR3 DNA is TGTGCCAGCAGCTTAGGGTGGTCCGGGAGTATCCACGAGCAGTACTTC. As protein: CASSLGWSGSIHEQYF. V gene TRBV7-2 combines with J gene TRBJ2-7; tentatively, D is TRBD2 (6 bases). Germline V gene sequence: CDR1 SGHTA, CDR2 FQGNSA. The CDR3 length is 16 residues. V was clipped by 1 base and J by 5 bases, with 18 bases between them.

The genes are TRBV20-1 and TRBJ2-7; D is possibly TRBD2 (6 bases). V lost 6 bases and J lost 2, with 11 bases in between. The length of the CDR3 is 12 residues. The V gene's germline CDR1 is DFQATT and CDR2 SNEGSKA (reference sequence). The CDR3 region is CSAKGLAYEQYF. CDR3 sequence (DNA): TGCAGTGCGAAGGGACTTGCCTACGAGCAGTACTTC.

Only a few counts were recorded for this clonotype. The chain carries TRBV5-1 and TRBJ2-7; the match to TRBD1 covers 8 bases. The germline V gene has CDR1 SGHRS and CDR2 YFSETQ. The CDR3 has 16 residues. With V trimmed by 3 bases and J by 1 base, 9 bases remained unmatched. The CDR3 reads CASSSGEGQASYEQYF. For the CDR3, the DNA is TGCGCCAGCAGCTCGGGAGAGGGACAGGCTTCCTACGAGCAGTACTTC. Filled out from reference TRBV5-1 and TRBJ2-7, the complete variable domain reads KAGVTQTPRYLIKTRGQQVTLSCSPISGHRSVSWYQQTPGQGLQFLFEYFSETQRNKGNFPGRFSGRQFSNSRSEMNVSTLELGDSALYLCASSSGEGQASYEQYFGPGTRLTVT.

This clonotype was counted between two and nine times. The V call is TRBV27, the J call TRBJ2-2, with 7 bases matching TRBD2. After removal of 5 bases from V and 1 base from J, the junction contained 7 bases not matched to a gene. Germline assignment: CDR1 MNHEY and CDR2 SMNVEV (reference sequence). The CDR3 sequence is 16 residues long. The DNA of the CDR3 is TGTGCCAGCAGTCCCCTGGGGGGGGAGAACACCGGGGAGCTGTTTTTT. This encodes CASSPLGGENTGELFF.

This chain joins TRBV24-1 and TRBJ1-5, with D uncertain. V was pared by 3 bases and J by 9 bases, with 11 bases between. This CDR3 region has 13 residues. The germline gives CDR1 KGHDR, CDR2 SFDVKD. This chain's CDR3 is CATSDATITPQHF. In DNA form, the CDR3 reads TGTGCCACCAGTGATGCGACTATTACGCCCCAGCATTTT.

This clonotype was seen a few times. CDR3 nucleotides: TGCAGCGTCCCGACTACTCTCGGAGACTACAATGAGCAGTTCTTC. This codes for CSVPTTLGDYNEQFF. V is TRBV29-1 and J is TRBJ2-1, with TRBD2 as a possible D gene (5 bases). The CDR3 runs 15 residues. Per the germline V gene, CDR1 is SQVTM and CDR2 is ANQGSEA. The V and J ends lost 6 bases and 3 bases respectively, with 18 bases between them.

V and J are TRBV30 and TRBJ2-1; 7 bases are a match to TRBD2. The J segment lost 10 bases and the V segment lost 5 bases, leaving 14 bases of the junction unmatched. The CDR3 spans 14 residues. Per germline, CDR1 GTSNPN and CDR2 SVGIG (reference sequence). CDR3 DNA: TGTGCCTGGGGCGATACTAGCGCGGGAGAGGAGCAGTTCTTC. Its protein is CAWGDTSAGEEQFF.

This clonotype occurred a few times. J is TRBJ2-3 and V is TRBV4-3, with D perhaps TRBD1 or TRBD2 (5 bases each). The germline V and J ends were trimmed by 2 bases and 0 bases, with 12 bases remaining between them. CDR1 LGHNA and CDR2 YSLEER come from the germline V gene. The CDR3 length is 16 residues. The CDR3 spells CASSQIRGPSTDTQYF. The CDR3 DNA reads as TGCGCCAGCAGCCAAATCCGGGGCCCTAGCACAGATACGCAGTATTTT.

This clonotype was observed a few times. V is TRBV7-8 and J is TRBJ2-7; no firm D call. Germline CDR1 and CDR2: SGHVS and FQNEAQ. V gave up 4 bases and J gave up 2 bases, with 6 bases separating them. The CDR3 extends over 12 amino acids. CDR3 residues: CASSSNAYEQYF. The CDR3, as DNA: TGTGCCAGCAGCTCTAACGCCTACGAGCAGTACTTC.

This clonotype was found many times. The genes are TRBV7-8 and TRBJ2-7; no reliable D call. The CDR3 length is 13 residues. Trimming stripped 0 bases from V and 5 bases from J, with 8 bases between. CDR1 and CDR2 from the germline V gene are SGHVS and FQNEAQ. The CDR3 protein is CASSLAIADEQYF. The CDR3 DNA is TGTGCCAGCAGCTTAGCTATCGCCGACGAGCAGTACTTC.

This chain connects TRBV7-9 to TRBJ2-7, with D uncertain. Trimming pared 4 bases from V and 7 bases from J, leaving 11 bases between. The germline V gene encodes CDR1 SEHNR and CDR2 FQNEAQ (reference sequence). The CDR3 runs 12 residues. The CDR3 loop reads CASSSSPGEQYF. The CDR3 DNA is TGTGCCAGCAGCTCCTCGCCCGGAGAGCAGTACTTC.